The 32 T cell receptor beta chains below were found in one sample sequenced in a study of T cell repertoires in cytomegalovirus infection (dated by TCRdb to about 2019). In light of the paper, this sample's treatment or condition label describes: in vitro stimulation with specific CMV peptide epitopes to enrich CMV-specific T cells. The reads were generated on an Illumina HiSeq 1500. TCRdb itself trimmed the public reads at Q25 with fastp, ran MiXCR and retained productive beta chains. Rows with one shared CDR3 protein collapse into an entry with the most common genes and DNA. A total of around 50,000 distinct CDR3 sequences appear in this sample, around 20% of them only once. The biggest ten clones account for 26% of the sample. The antigens these receptors bind are not known. This material consisted of CD8+ T cells from cultured PBMCs, taken from culture after CMV antigen stimulation. Receptors originate from a human donor in good health (CMV status not recorded). Some clones in this sample may be carry-over from other donors' samples.

The chain uses TRBV27 and TRBJ2-3; the D call may be TRBD1 or TRBD2 (6 bases each). The CDR3 spans 13 residues. Trimming removed 7 bases at V and 6 bases at J, with 14 bases between. Germline CDR1 and CDR2: MNHEY and SMNVEV (reference sequence). The DNA for the CDR3 is TGTGCCAGCACCAAAGGAGGGGGTGATACGCAGTATTTT. Translated: CASTKGGGDTQYF.

V usage is TRBV7-8 and J usage is TRBJ1-5, with D perhaps TRBD1 (6 bases). This CDR3 comprises 14 residues. From germline, CDR1 is SGHVS and CDR2 FQNEAQ. V was trimmed by 5 bases and J by 6 bases, leaving 14 bases between them. This chain's CDR3 is CASSTGSGIQPQHF. CDR3 DNA: TGTGCCAGCAGCACAGGGTCGGGCATTCAGCCCCAGCATTTT.

This clonotype showed up just a few times. The CDR3 DNA follows: TGTGCCAGCTCCCAGGGAGGGGACTTCGGTGGCAATCAGCCCCAGCATTTT. This sequence encodes CASSQGGDFGGNQPQHF. The V call is TRBV12-3 or TRBV12-4, the J call TRBJ1-5, with D perhaps TRBD1 (5 bases). The CDR3 sequence is 17 residues long. V was cut by 8 bases and J by 2 bases, with 22 bases left in between.

This clonotype was observed a few times. V usage is TRBV7-2 and J usage is TRBJ2-1, with unresolved D. The V and J ends lost 1 base and 9 bases respectively, with 10 bases between them. The length of the CDR3 is 13 residues. Germline loops: CDR1 SGHTA, CDR2 FQGNSA. The CDR3 DNA reads as TGTGCCAGCAGCTTAGGCGCAGGCCGTGAGCAGTTCTTC. Its protein is CASSLGAGREQFF. Looking up the rest from reference TRBV7-2 and TRBJ2-1 gives the full variable domain: GAGVSQSPSNKVTEKGKDVELRCDPISGHTALYWYRQSLGQGLEFLIYFQGNSAPDKSGLPSDRFSAERTGGSVSTLTIQRTQQEDSAVYLCASSLGAGREQFFGPGTRLTVL.

Concerning this clonotype: One end of the junction varies from germline; a read error may be responsible. V and J are TRBV12-3 or TRBV12-4 and TRBJ1-1; no definite D call. CDR3 length: 12 amino acids. The CDR3 sequence is CASSPITRSHQF. The CDR3 DNA reads TGTGCCAGCAGCCCTATTACCCGCTCCCATCAATTT.

The rearrangement uses TRBV12-3 or TRBV12-4 and TRBJ2-7, with D unresolved. There are 14 residues in the CDR3. The V end lost 5 bases, the J end lost 2 bases, and 13 bases lay between the germline ends. The CDR3 loop is CASSPHGQPYEQYF. CDR3 bases: TGTGCCAGCAGTCCCCACGGCCAGCCCTACGAGCAGTACTTC.

This chain uses TRBV7-6 with TRBJ2-7; D is ambiguous. Trimming left V 5 bases short and J 3 bases short, with 8 bases between. The CDR3 has 12 amino acids. Germline CDR1 reads SGHVS; CDR2 reads FNYEAQ. The CDR3 region is CASSPPIYEQYF. Here the CDR3 DNA reads TGTGCCAGCAGCCCTCCCATCTACGAGCAGTACTTC.

This clonotype was counted a few times. The gene calls are TRBV5-4 and TRBJ2-3; D not resolved. CDR1 SGHNT and CDR2 YYREEE come from the germline V gene (reference sequence). Trimming took off 0 bases at V and 6 bases at J, with 5 bases between the two ends. The CDR3 contains 12 residues. The CDR3 protein is CASSLDLDTQYF. The CDR3 DNA is TGTGCCAGCAGCTTGGATCTTGATACGCAGTATTTT.

About this clonotype itself: Since the CDR3 does not end with the conserved phenylalanine or tryptophan, this likely comes from a read error. The chain joins TRBV11-2 to TRBJ2-1; 8 positions match TRBD2. Trimming at V came to 5 bases and at J to 2 bases, leaving 8 bases not matched to a gene. Germline values: CDR1 SGHAT, CDR2 FQNNGV. The CDR3 contains 16 residues. CDR3 nucleotide sequence: TGTGCCAGCAGCCCCAATAGCGGGATCGCCTACAATGAGCAGTTCTTA. Its translation: CASSPNSGIAYNEQFL.

In its sample, this clonotype was seen a few times. V gene TRBV27 combines with J gene TRBJ2-1, with a weak D call TRBD2 (6 bases). Germline loops: CDR1 MNHEY, CDR2 SMNVEV (reference sequence). The CDR3 sequence is 17 residues long. V shed 0 bases and J shed 3 bases, with 15 bases lying between them. This CDR3 reads CASSLSTFGGNYNEQFF. The CDR3 nucleotides read TGTGCCAGCAGTTTATCCACGTTCGGCGGGAACTACAATGAGCAGTTCTTC.

CDR3 sequence (DNA): TGTGCCAGCAGCTTATGGCAGGTGGCCGGGGAGCTGTTTTTT. Protein product: CASSLWQVAGELFF. V is TRBV11-3 and J is TRBJ2-2; D ambiguous. Trimming removed 2 bases at V and 6 bases at J, with 10 bases between. The CDR3 length is 14 residues. In germline, CDR1 is SGHNT, CDR2 YENEEA. Using reference TRBV11-3 and TRBJ2-2 for the parts outside the CDR3, the full variable domain is EAGVVQSPRYKIIEKKQPVAFWCNPISGHNTLYWYLQNLGQGPELLIRYENEEAVDDSQLPKDRFSAERLKGVDSTLKIQPAELGDSAVYLCASSLWQVAGELFFGEGSRLTVL.

The J gene is TRBJ2-1, the V gene TRBV7-2; possible D gene TRBD2, 6 bases. From germline, CDR1 is SGHTA and CDR2 FQGNSA. The V and J ends lost 5 bases and 0 bases respectively, with 14 bases between them. The CDR3 length is 16 residues. CDR3 bases: TGTGCCAGCAGCCTAAGGGCGGGGAGCTCCTACAATGAGCAGTTCTTC. Translation gives CASSLRAGSSYNEQFF.

V gene TRBV7-8 combines with J gene TRBJ2-1; 9 positions agree with TRBD2. Unmatched junction bases numbered 10, after V lost 4 bases and J lost 6 bases. The V gene's germline CDR1 is SGHVS and CDR2 FQNEAQ. The CDR3 sequence is 16 residues long. CDR3: CASSSRSLAGFNEQFF. In nucleotides, the CDR3 is TGTGCCAGCAGCTCCCGGTCGCTAGCGGGGTTCAATGAGCAGTTCTTC. Complete variable domain (other parts from reference TRBV7-8 and TRBJ2-1): GAGVSQSPRYKVAKRGQDVALRCDPISGHVSLFWYQQALGQGPEFLTYFQNEAQLDKSGLPSDRFFAERPEGSVSTLKIQRTQQEDSAVYLCASSSRSLAGFNEQFFGPGTRLTVL.

This clonotype has just a few counts. CDR3 region: CASSQEGSEGSLASPLHF. The DNA of the CDR3 is TGCGCCAGCAGCCAAGAGGGCTCGGAGGGGTCCCTTGCATCACCCCTCCACTTT. This chain uses TRBV4-3 with TRBJ1-6, with D perhaps matching TRBD1 (5 bases). Between the trimmed V and J ends, which lost 0 bases and 10 bases, there was a span of 22 bases. Germline V CDR1 and CDR2: LGHNA, YSLEER. CDR3 length: 18 residues.

The table lists this clonotype with a few counts. The chain carries TRBV7-6 and TRBJ2-5; maybe TRBD2 (5 bases). V was shortened by 2 bases and J by 5 bases, with 15 bases between the two germline ends. The CDR3 totals 15 residues. Per germline, CDR1 SGHVS and CDR2 FNYEAQ. The CDR3 DNA reads TGTGCCAGCAGCTTAAGTATTCGGGCGGGCGAGACCCAGTACTTC. Residues: CASSLSIRAGETQYF.

The chain's CDR3 is CASSPLHGTGSEQYF. The CDR3 DNA is TGTGCCAGCAGTCCCCTACACGGGACAGGGAGCGAGCAGTACTTC. This chain uses TRBV12-3 or TRBV12-4 with TRBJ2-7, with 9 bases that match TRBD1. This CDR3 comprises 15 residues. The V and J ends lost 5 bases and 6 bases, in that order; junction bases with no gene match: 11.

This chain connects TRBV4-3 to TRBJ2-7; 10 positions agree with TRBD1. Germline V gene sequence: CDR1 LGHNA, CDR2 YSLEER. The CDR3 has 15 amino acids. The V and J ends lost 1 base and 3 bases, in that order; junction bases with no gene match: 3. The CDR3 sequence: CASSQGQGAFYEQYF. The CDR3 DNA reads TGCGCCAGCAGCCAAGGACAGGGGGCTTTCTACGAGCAGTACTTC.

This clonotype was observed a few times. The gene calls are TRBV7-2 and TRBJ2-1; D ambiguous. CDR1 is SGHTA, CDR2 FQGNSA, per germline. The ends were cut back, 0 bases at V and 7 bases at J, with 13 bases in the middle. The CDR3 totals 15 residues. CDR3 sequence: CASSLAGIGKNEQFF. As DNA, the CDR3 is TGTGCCAGCAGCTTAGCGGGAATCGGTAAGAATGAGCAGTTCTTC.

In DNA, the CDR3 is TGTGCCAGCAGCTTAGGCCGGGACAGGGGTTTTGAAAAACTGTTTTTT. This codes for CASSLGRDRGFEKLFF. The J gene is TRBJ1-4, the V gene TRBV7-9; the match to TRBD1 covers 10 bases. Germline assignment: CDR1 SEHNR and CDR2 FQNEAQ (reference sequence). V shed 1 base, J shed 7 bases, and the junction held 6 bases outside the gene matches. The CDR3 has 16 amino acids.

About this clonotype itself: The junction does not match germline at one end; this may be a read error. The rearrangement links TRBV7-9 to TRBJ2-3; 7 bases fit TRBD2. Germline V gene lookup returns CDR1 SEHNR and CDR2 FQNEAQ (reference sequence). The CDR3 consists of 14 residues. The CDR3 DNA follows: TGTGCCAGCATCCGAGCGGGGACCACAGATACGCAGTACTTT. Residues: CASIRAGTTDTQYF. Full variable domain (outside the CDR3, taken from reference TRBV7-9 and TRBJ2-3): DTGVSQNPRHKITKRGQNVTFRCDPISEHNRLYWYRQTLGQGPEFLTYFQNEAQLEKSRLLSDRFSAERPKGSFSTLEIQRTEQGDSAMYLCASIRAGTTDTQYFGPGTRLTVL.

The gene calls are TRBV7-9 and TRBJ2-7, with 10 bases lining up with TRBD2. This CDR3 is 15 amino acids long. Germline CDR1 is SEHNR and CDR2 is FQNEAQ (reference sequence). Trimming at V came to 6 bases and at J to 2 bases, leaving 7 bases not matched to a gene. The CDR3 bases are TGTGCCAGCAGACAATCTGGACTAGCGGCCTACGAGCAGTACTTC. Its translation is CASRQSGLAAYEQYF.

This clonotype came up a few times. This CDR3 is CASSFSGRAGNEQFF. CDR3 nucleotide sequence: TGTGCCAGCAGCTTTAGCGGGAGGGCCGGCAATGAGCAGTTCTTC. The chain combines TRBV7-6 with TRBJ2-1, with 11 bases lining up with TRBD2. This CDR3 has 15 amino acids. Germline V gene data show CDR1 as SGHVS and CDR2 as FNYEAQ. The ends lost 3 bases at V and 6 bases at J; junction bases unmatched: 4.

The chain is built from TRBV7-7 and TRBJ2-2; 12 nucleotides agree with TRBD1. Germline assignment: CDR1 SSHAT and CDR2 FNYEAQ (reference sequence). The CDR3 extends over 16 amino acids. The ends lost 1 base at V and 5 bases at J; junction bases unmatched: 2. CDR3 DNA sequence: TGTGCCAGCAGCTTAGGGGACAGGGGGCGTACCGGGGAGCTGTTTTTT. Its translation: CASSLGDRGRTGELFF.

In this sample, this clonotype turned up many times. The chain employs TRBV7-8 and TRBJ1-3; D perhaps matches TRBD1 (5 bases). This CDR3 region has 15 residues. Germline CDR1 reads SGHVS; CDR2 reads FQNEAQ. The V end was cut by 1 base, the J end by 4 bases, with 11 bases between. The CDR3 is CASSLGTPSGNTIYF. CDR3 bases: TGTGCCAGCAGCTTAGGGACACCCTCAGGAAACACCATATATTTT.

This chain links TRBV7-2 with TRBJ2-7; tentative D call: TRBD1 (5 bases). This CDR3 spans 13 amino acids. Trimming removed 8 bases at V and 4 bases at J, with 15 bases between. Germline V gene data show CDR1 as SGHTA and CDR2 as FQGNSA. In DNA, the CDR3 is TGTGCCAGCGGTGCCACAGGACGATACGAGCAGTACTTC. As protein: CASGATGRYEQYF.

This clonotype was recorded a few times. The rearrangement uses TRBV7-6 and TRBJ2-7, with 7 bases aligning to TRBD1. Germline CDR1 SGHVS, CDR2 FNYEAQ. This CDR3 has 13 residues. Germline trimming cut 5 bases from V and 5 bases from J; bases unmatched to any gene: 6. The CDR3 bases are TGTGCCAGCAGCCGAGACAGGGTTAACGAGCAGTACTTC. Its protein product is CASSRDRVNEQYF.

V is TRBV12-3 or TRBV12-4 and J is TRBJ1-4; D gene uncertain. The CDR3 has 19 amino acids. V was shortened by 2 bases and J by 3 bases, with 22 bases between the two germline ends. The DNA of the CDR3 is TGTGCCAGCAGTTTAAGTTCCGCAAGTGGACGGTGGTCTAATGAAAAACTGTTTTTT. Encoded protein: CASSLSSASGRWSNEKLFF.

This clonotype came up many times. The chain couples TRBV5-1 to TRBJ2-1; 7 bases line up with TRBD2. V lost 6 bases and J lost 8; bases outside the gene matches: 14. There are 15 residues in the CDR3. Germline assignment: CDR1 SGHRS and CDR2 YFSETQ. The CDR3 region has the DNA TGCGCCAGCACCCTCCGACTAGCCCTAGTGGATGAGCAGTTCTTC. This sequence encodes CASTLRLALVDEQFF. Supplemented by reference TRBV5-1 and TRBJ2-1, the full variable domain reads KAGVTQTPRYLIKTRGQQVTLSCSPISGHRSVSWYQQTPGQGLQFLFEYFSETQRNKGNFPGRFSGRQFSNSRSEMNVSTLELGDSALYLCASTLRLALVDEQFFGPGTRLTVL.

The CDR3 DNA follows: TGTGCCAGCAGTTTATCGGGTTCAGCGCGAGAGCAGTTCTTC. Its translation is CASSLSGSAREQFF. The gene calls are TRBV27 and TRBJ2-1, with D unclear. Germline V gives CDR1 MNHEY, CDR2 SMNVEV (reference sequence). The CDR3 is made up of 14 amino acids. V dropped 0 bases and J dropped 10 bases, with 13 bases sitting between them.

This clonotype was counted only a few times. The CDR3 nucleotides are TGCGCCAGCAGCCAACGCCTGATGGGCAATCAGCCCCAGCATTTT. Its protein product is CASSQRLMGNQPQHF. The chain joins TRBV4-1 to TRBJ1-5; D gene uncertain. The germline gives CDR1 MGHRA, CDR2 YSYEKL. Trimming shortened V by 2 bases and J by 2 bases, and 10 bases separated the two germline ends. CDR3 size: 15 residues.

This clonotype has more than one count but fewer than ten. The chain couples TRBV7-9 to TRBJ2-7; D not certain. The germline CDR1 and CDR2 sequences are SEHNR and FQNEAQ (reference sequence). Deletions cut 3 bases from V and 6 bases from J, with 15 bases between. The CDR3 is 14 amino acids. CDR3 sequence reads: CASSFPEVRAEQYF. The CDR3, as DNA: TGTGCCAGCAGCTTTCCGGAAGTTAGGGCCGAGCAGTACTTC.

Only a few counts were recorded for this clonotype. This chain links TRBV7-8 with TRBJ2-4; 8 bases fit TRBD2. V lost 2 bases and J lost 8; bases outside the gene matches: 8. This CDR3 region has 15 residues. The V gene's germline CDR1 is SGHVS and CDR2 FQNEAQ. Written as DNA, the CDR3 is TGTGCCAGCAGCTTACTACGGCCCGGGGGGGACATTCAGTACTTC. Its translation is CASSLLRPGGDIQYF.